Listed here are 7 T cell receptor beta chains from one sample, sequenced in a study of cytomegalovirus exposure and HLA in healthy donors. This PCR relied on a set of 60 Vbeta primers and 13 Jbeta primers. The data were produced by immunoSEQ multiplex PCR, yet TCRdb's version contains in-frame clones alone and is incomplete. The sample includes roughly 200,000 clones, 60% to 85% of them seen just once. Sequencing was done on a sample of PBMCs. These TCRs come from a girl aged 5-17 years in good health and CMV-seropositive.

The CDR3 DNA reads TGCACCAGCAGCCAAGGTCGACTACATAACAATGAGCAGTTCTTC. Amino acid sequence: CTSSQGRLHNNEQFF. The chain joins TRBV1 to TRBJ2-1; the D call of TRBD2 is as the table states it, not checked on the DNA. TRBV1 is marked as a pseudogene. CDR3 length: 15 residues.

J is TRBJ2-7 and V is TRBV6-1, with 7 nucleotides matching TRBD1. The CDR3 runs 15 residues. V shed 10 bases and J 0 bases; nucleotides not matched to a gene: 12. Germline CDR1 is MNHNS and CDR2 is SASEGT. For the CDR3, the DNA is TGTGCCACAGATCTAAAGCGGACAGGCTCCTACGAGCAGTACTTC. Its protein is CATDLKRTGSYEQYF.

The rearrangement links TRBV21-1 to TRBJ1-5. TRBV21-1 is termed a pseudogene. The length of the CDR3 is 15 residues. Here the CDR3 DNA reads TGTGCCAGCAATGAACAGGAGGGTAGCAATCAGCCCCAGCATTTT. It codes for CASNEQEGSNQPQHF.

This chain joins TRBV7-9 and TRBJ2-7, with 7 positions matching TRBD1. The germline CDR1 and CDR2 sequences are SEHNR and FQNEAQ (reference sequence). The CDR3 length is 15 residues. Trimming took 1 base from V and 5 from J; bases not matched to a gene: 8. The CDR3 loop reads CASSLETGIFDEQYF. The CDR3 DNA is TGTGCCAGCAGCTTAGAGACAGGGATCTTCGACGAGCAGTACTTC.

V gene TRBV30 combines with J gene TRBJ2-1; 9 bases are shared with TRBD2. The germline V gene encodes CDR1 GTSNPN and CDR2 SVGIG (reference sequence). The CDR3 is 14 residues long. Unmatched junction bases numbered 3, after V lost 2 bases and J lost 4 bases. The CDR3 DNA reads TGTGCCTGGAGTTTGCGGGGGGGGTACAATGAGCAGTTCTTC. Translated, it gives CAWSLRGGYNEQFF.

On this clone itself: Different DNA sequences within this sample yield the same CDR3. The chain links TRBV5-8 to TRBJ2-5; 8 positions agree with TRBD2. The length of the CDR3 is 16 residues. The V and J ends lost 0 bases and 1 base, in that order; junction bases with no gene match: 5. From germline, CDR1 is SGHTS and CDR2 YDEGEE. In DNA form, the CDR3 reads TGTGCCAGCAGCTTGGGGCTTGCGGGGGGCCAAGAGACCCAGTACTTC. Protein product: CASSLGLAGGQETQYF.

This clone was observed a single time. Other DNA sequences in this sample translate to the same CDR3. The gene calls are TRBV5-1 and TRBJ1-6; 7 bases map to TRBD1. With 0 bases clipped from V and 6 bases from J, the junction kept 3 bases outside the gene matches. This CDR3 spans 15 amino acids. The germline CDR1 and CDR2 sequences are SGHRS and YFSETQ. CDR3 amino acids: CASSLEAGGNSPLHF. The CDR3 DNA follows: TGCGCCAGCAGCTTGGAGGCAGGGGGTAATTCACCCCTCCACTTT.